Presented here are 3 T cell receptor beta chains from one specimen sequenced in a study of T cell responses to AZD1222 COVID-19 vaccine. The data were produced by immunoSEQ multiplex PCR, yet TCRdb's version contains in-frame clones alone and is incomplete. This table holds 100,000 or so clones, 70% to 90% found once. The starting material was peripheral blood, obtained on day 0 of AZD1222 vaccination. The origin of the receptors is an adult in good health.

This rearrangement joins TRBV24-1 to TRBJ2-4, with 7 nucleotides matching TRBD2. The CDR3 extends over 12 amino acids. V was clipped by 5 bases and J by 9 bases; unmatched bases: 3. The germline gives CDR1 KGHDR, CDR2 SFDVKD. CDR3 in amino acids: CATSAPGGIQYF. For the CDR3, the DNA is TGTGCCACCAGTGCCCCGGGGGGCATTCAGTACTTC.

This chain uses TRBV7-8 with TRBJ1-6, with unresolved D. CDR3 length: 15 amino acids. Germline V gene data show CDR1 as SGHVS and CDR2 as FQNEAQ. Trimming shortened V by 0 bases and J by 0 bases, and 3 bases separated the two germline ends. This chain's CDR3 is CASSLARSYNSPLHF. CDR3 nucleotides: TGTGCCAGCAGCTTAGCCCGCTCCTATAATTCACCCCTCCACTTT.

The rearrangement uses TRBV12-3 or TRBV12-4 and TRBJ1-4; D gene ambiguous. V gave up 3 bases and J gave up 5 bases, with 4 bases separating them. The CDR3 has 12 amino acids. The CDR3 region is CASSFGNEKLFF. The CDR3 DNA follows: TGTGCCAGCAGTTTTGGGAATGAAAAACTGTTTTTT.